The 16 T cell receptor beta chains listed next were all sequenced from one sample in a study of cytomegalovirus exposure and HLA in healthy donors (dated by TCRdb to the late 2010s). The receptor library was made with the immunoSEQ multiplex PCR assay. TCRdb carries this immuneACCESS record with in-frame sequences only. Its versions omit some clonotypes, under half of them owing to an unresolved V gene in the studies checked, with the rest unexplained. The sample contains 150,000 to 200,000 clones, around 80% of them found a single time. The ten largest clones take up over 0.95% of the sample. Sample: PBMCs. Receptor source: a woman aged 30 to 39 in good health and CMV-seronegative.

V and J are TRBV5-1 and TRBJ1-2, with 7 bases fitting TRBD1. This CDR3 region has 14 residues. Per germline, CDR1 SGHRS and CDR2 YFSETQ. Trimming took 1 base from V and 6 from J; bases not matched to a gene: 6. The CDR3 DNA follows: TGCGCCAGCAGCTTGTCCAGGGGGGAAGATGGCTACACCTTC. Its translation is CASSLSRGEDGYTF.

The chain links TRBV4-2 to TRBJ2-1; perhaps TRBD2 as D (5 bases). From germline, CDR1 is LGHNA and CDR2 YNFKEQ. V lost 4 bases and J 9 bases, leaving 16 bases between the germline ends. The CDR3 spans 14 residues. The CDR3 region has the DNA TGTGCCAGCAGCCGTACGCCCGAAGAGGGTGAGCAGTTCTTC. Its protein is CASSRTPEEGEQFF.

The V call is TRBV2, the J call TRBJ1-1; D remains unclear. The germline gives CDR1 SNHLY, CDR2 FYNNEI. There are 13 residues in the CDR3. V lost 6 bases and J lost 2, with 10 bases in between. The CDR3 reads CASSLGDNTEAFF. CDR3 nucleotide sequence: TGTGCCAGCAGCCTAGGAGATAACACTGAAGCTTTCTTT.

The CDR3 loop is CASSPFIGRYEQYF. The DNA of the CDR3 is TGCGCCAGCAGCCCCTTCATTGGGCGCTACGAGCAGTACTTC. The chain carries TRBV4-1 and TRBJ2-7; no firm D call. Germline CDR1 and CDR2: MGHRA and YSYEKL. V lost 4 bases and J 3 bases, leaving 13 bases between the germline ends. The CDR3 totals 14 residues.

J is TRBJ2-5 and V is TRBV11-2; TRBD2 agrees at 7 bases. There are 14 residues in the CDR3. Trimming took 0 bases from V and 2 from J; bases not matched to a gene: 0. The germline CDR1 and CDR2 sequences are SGHAT and FQNNGV. CDR3 residues: CASSLEAGQETQYF. DNA of the CDR3: TGTGCCAGCAGCTTAGAAGCGGGACAAGAGACCCAGTACTTC.

The chain couples TRBV6-1 to TRBJ2-7; 9 bases match TRBD1. Per the germline V gene, CDR1 is MNHNS and CDR2 is SASEGT. This CDR3 contains 13 residues. V shed 4 bases and J 3 bases; nucleotides not matched to a gene: 1. The CDR3 spells CASSATGGYEQYF. CDR3 in DNA: TGTGCCAGCAGTGCGACAGGGGGCTACGAGCAGTACTTC.

The chain combines TRBV4-1 with TRBJ2-2; 9 bases line up with TRBD1. CDR1 and CDR2 (germline): MGHRA, YSYEKL. The ends lost 4 bases at V and 5 bases at J; junction bases unmatched: 17. The CDR3 covers 19 residues. The CDR3 region is CASSPVRKRDRALTGELFF. The CDR3 nucleotides are TGCGCCAGCAGCCCGGTACGGAAACGGGACAGGGCATTAACCGGGGAGCTGTTTTTT.

CDR3 loop: CASSQEPRGGRETQYF. CDR3 DNA: TGCGCCAGCAGCCAAGAACCGCGGGGGGGCCGGGAGACCCAGTACTTC. The V gene is TRBV4-1, the J gene TRBJ2-5, with TRBD2 identical over 9 bases. In germline, CDR1 is MGHRA, CDR2 YSYEKL. The ends lost 0 bases at V and 5 bases at J; junction bases unmatched: 7. CDR3 length equals 16 residues.

This chain joins TRBV5-1 and TRBJ2-7; D possibly corresponds to TRBD2 (9 bases). CDR1 is SGHRS, CDR2 YFSETQ, per germline. Trimming pared 0 bases from V and 3 bases from J, leaving 25 bases between. The CDR3 spans 19 residues. The CDR3 reads CASSLARQGRREGFYEQYF. For the CDR3, the DNA is TGCGCCAGCAGCTTGGCTAGACAGGGGCGGCGGGAGGGGTTCTACGAGCAGTACTTC.

The V call is TRBV7-8, the J call TRBJ2-4; TRBD1 matches 7 bases. The CDR3 is 19 residues long. The germline CDR1 and CDR2 sequences are SGHVS and FQNEAQ. The ends lost 1 base at V and 2 bases at J; junction bases unmatched: 14. CDR3 loop: CASSLDFGTALLSKNIQYF. The CDR3 DNA sequence: TGTGCCAGCAGCTTAGATTTTGGGACAGCTCTCCTCTCCAAAAACATTCAGTACTTC.

The chain uses TRBV7-9 and TRBJ1-2; 9 bases match TRBD1. Germline lookup yields CDR1 SEHNR and CDR2 FQNEAQ (reference sequence). The ends lost 8 bases at V and 8 bases at J; junction bases unmatched: 6. CDR3 length: 12 amino acids. The CDR3 loop is CASGQGTGGYTF. CDR3 DNA: TGTGCCAGCGGACAGGGGACCGGGGGCTACACCTTC.

V gene TRBV2 combines with J gene TRBJ2-7; maybe TRBD2 (5 bases). Trimming stripped 10 bases from V and 7 bases from J, with 20 bases between. This CDR3 region has 13 residues. Germline V gene data show CDR1 as SNHLY and CDR2 as FYNNEI. CDR3 in DNA: TGTGCCACCCTCCGGAAGCTGACGGGAGAGCAGTACTTC. It yields the protein CATLRKLTGEQYF.

The chain carries TRBV4-1 and TRBJ1-6; TRBD1 matches 8 bases. The length of the CDR3 is 16 residues. J gave up 6 bases and V 0 bases, and 4 bases lay outside the gene matches. Germline assignment: CDR1 MGHRA and CDR2 YSYEKL. The CDR3 spells CASSQEEGTGNSPLHF. In nucleotides, the CDR3 is TGCGCCAGCAGCCAAGAAGAAGGGACAGGTAATTCACCCCTCCACTTT.

The chain uses TRBV5-3 and TRBJ1-2; D may be TRBD1 (5 bases). TRBV5-3 carries the ORF label, with uncertain function. V dropped 1 base and J dropped 8 bases, with 18 bases sitting between them. The CDR3 is made up of 15 amino acids. CDR3 DNA sequence: TGTGCCAGAAGCTTGCAGGGTGGGACTGTCGACGGCTACACCTTC. It encodes CARSLQGGTVDGYTF.

This chain connects TRBV27 to TRBJ2-1; 11 positions match TRBD2. The V gene end was trimmed by 1 base and the J gene end by 0 bases; junction bases not matched to a gene: 5. This CDR3 is 18 amino acids long. Germline V gene sequence: CDR1 MNHEY, CDR2 SMNVEV (reference sequence). In DNA form, the CDR3 reads TGTGCCAGCAGTTTATATGCTAGCGGGGGGTTCTCCTACAATGAGCAGTTCTTC. This encodes CASSLYASGGFSYNEQFF.

The gene calls are TRBV5-1 and TRBJ2-5, with D possibly being TRBD1 (7 bases). The length of the CDR3 is 14 residues. Trimming removed 4 bases at V and 5 bases at J, with 15 bases between. Germline values: CDR1 SGHRS, CDR2 YFSETQ. CDR3 protein: CASSRSGGRETQYF. The CDR3 DNA is TGCGCCAGCAGCCGCTCAGGGGGGAGGGAGACCCAGTACTTC.